This passage covers 28 T cell receptor beta chains from one sample sequenced in a study of T cell responses to AZD1222 COVID-19 vaccine. Sequencing used immunoSEQ multiplex PCR; TCRdb keeps in-frame clones, though not all of them. The table lists around 120,000 clones, around nine tenths of them singletons. The material sequenced was peripheral blood, taken on day 0 of AZD1222 vaccination. These receptors originate from an adult in good health.

The chain couples TRBV5-4 to TRBJ2-7, with 9 nucleotides matching TRBD2. This CDR3 region has 15 residues. V lost 0 bases, J lost 2 bases, and 3 bases stayed unmatched. Germline loops: CDR1 SGHNT, CDR2 YYREEE (reference sequence). This CDR3 reads CASSLVAGDAYEQYF. CDR3 nucleotide sequence: TGTGCCAGCAGCTTGGTAGCGGGAGATGCCTACGAGCAGTACTTC.

The rearrangement joins TRBV7-9 to TRBJ2-7, with D maybe TRBD1 (5 bases). Trimming removed 6 bases at V and 3 bases at J, with 12 bases between. CDR1 is SEHNR, CDR2 FQNEAQ, per germline (reference sequence). The CDR3 loop spans 13 amino acids. CDR3 nucleotide sequence: TGTGCCAGCAGTCTACCGACAGACTACGAGCAGTACTTC. It specifies CASSLPTDYEQYF.

This chain uses TRBV30 with TRBJ2-5; the match to TRBD2 covers 10 bases. The germline gives CDR1 GTSNPN, CDR2 SVGIG (reference sequence). Trimming at V came to 0 bases and at J to 5 bases, leaving 0 bases not matched to a gene. This CDR3 comprises 13 residues. The CDR3 protein is CAWSVAGGETQYF. In DNA form, the CDR3 reads TGTGCCTGGAGTGTAGCGGGGGGGGAGACCCAGTACTTC.

The V call is TRBV5-1, the J call TRBJ2-3, with TRBD2 as a possible D gene (6 bases). CDR3 length equals 17 residues. V was pared by 2 bases and J by 2 bases, with 18 bases between. The germline CDR1 and CDR2 sequences are SGHRS and YFSETQ. CDR3 in DNA: TGCGCCAGCAGCTTAAAGCGGGTCCTCAAACTCACAGATACGCAGTATTTT. It translates to CASSLKRVLKLTDTQYF.

The chain has TRBV5-4 and TRBJ2-2, with D unclear. V was cut by 1 base and J by 4 bases, with 8 bases left in between. In germline, CDR1 is SGHNT, CDR2 YYREEE (reference sequence). The CDR3 is made up of 14 amino acids. The CDR3 DNA reads as TGTGCCAGCAGCTTGATATCTTCCACCGGGGAGCTGTTTTTT. Its translation: CASSLISSTGELFF.

The chain uses TRBV4-3 and TRBJ2-7, with unresolved D. The CDR3 loop spans 14 amino acids. V lost 1 base and J 4 bases, leaving 11 bases between the germline ends. Germline V lookup: CDR1 LGHNA, CDR2 YSLEER. In DNA, the CDR3 is TGCGCCAGCAGCCAAGTGAGGTCGACTTACGAGCAGTACTTC. Amino acid sequence: CASSQVRSTYEQYF.

The rearrangement uses TRBV28 and TRBJ1-1, with TRBD1 matching over 7 bases. Germline CDR1 reads MDHEN; CDR2 reads SYDVKM. V lost 3 bases to trimming and J lost 3 bases; unmatched junction nucleotides: 13. The CDR3 sequence is 17 residues long. CDR3 residues: CASSLGLRAGGDTEAFF. The DNA for the CDR3 is TGTGCCAGCAGTTTGGGCCTAAGGGCAGGGGGAGACACTGAAGCTTTCTTT.

This clone has just one count. This sequence joins TRBV12-3 or TRBV12-4 and TRBJ1-5; D remains ambiguous. The germline V and J ends were trimmed by 5 bases and 3 bases, with 5 bases remaining between them. The CDR3 sequence is 12 residues long. This CDR3 reads CASSPFNQPQHF. As DNA, the CDR3 is TGTGCCAGCAGTCCCTTCAATCAGCCCCAGCATTTT.

The rearrangement uses TRBV5-1 and TRBJ2-2, with D unclear. The V end was cut by 3 bases, the J end by 5 bases, with 11 bases between. Per germline, CDR1 SGHRS and CDR2 YFSETQ. The CDR3 extends over 14 amino acids. CDR3 bases: TGCGCCAGCAGCTCCTTCAGTGAGACCGGGGAGCTGTTTTTT. Amino acid sequence: CASSSFSETGELFF.

CDR3: CASSPRKAQETQYF. Here the CDR3 DNA reads TGTGCCAGCAGCCCCCGCAAGGCACAAGAGACCCAGTACTTC. The gene calls are TRBV7-2 and TRBJ2-5; D uncertain. V was pared by 5 bases and J by 2 bases, with 12 bases between. Germline V gene lookup returns CDR1 SGHTA and CDR2 FQGNSA. The length of the CDR3 is 14 residues.

The chain employs TRBV6-5 and TRBJ2-5; the match to TRBD1 covers 8 bases. V lost 0 bases, J lost 6 bases, and 3 bases stayed unmatched. In germline, CDR1 is MNHEY, CDR2 SVGAGI. This CDR3 has 14 residues. CDR3 loop: CASSYSQGAKTQYF. The CDR3 DNA reads as TGTGCCAGCAGTTACTCGCAGGGGGCGAAGACCCAGTACTTC.

The chain is built from TRBV27 and TRBJ2-6; TRBD1 agrees at 7 bases. J was trimmed by 2 bases and V by 8 bases; bases with no gene match: 3. Per the germline V gene, CDR1 is MNHEY and CDR2 is SMNVEV (reference sequence). This CDR3 has 14 amino acids. The CDR3 coding sequence is TGTGCCAGCCGAACAGGGGCTGGGGCCAACGTCCTGACTTTC. It specifies CASRTGAGANVLTF.

This chain joins TRBV7-2 and TRBJ2-7; D is unclear. The CDR3 sequence is 11 residues long. The V gene lost 2 bases and the J gene lost 6 bases, with 5 bases spanning the gap. The germline V gene has CDR1 SGHTA and CDR2 FQGNSA. The CDR3 DNA reads TGTGCCAGCAGCTTATATGGCGAGCAGTACTTC. This sequence encodes CASSLYGEQYF.

The V and J genes are TRBV5-4 and TRBJ1-6; D is undetermined. The length of the CDR3 is 14 residues. Germline V gene sequence: CDR1 SGHNT, CDR2 YYREEE (reference sequence). Trimming cost V 4 bases and J 7 bases, with 12 bases left between them. CDR3 bases: TGTGCCAGCAGCCTGGATTACGGGAATTCACCCCTCCACTTT. Amino acid sequence: CASSLDYGNSPLHF.

The chain carries TRBV5-5 and TRBJ1-1; TRBD1 is a possible D gene (6 bases). V was clipped by 5 bases and J by 0 bases, with 14 bases between them. In germline, CDR1 is SGHKS, CDR2 YYEKEE (reference sequence). The CDR3 length is 15 residues. CDR3 sequence reads: CASRVGRGMNTEAFF. In DNA form, the CDR3 reads TGTGCCAGCAGGGTCGGCAGGGGTATGAACACTGAAGCTTTCTTT. Full variable domain (remainder filled in from reference TRBV5-5 and TRBJ1-1): DAGVTQSPTHLIKTRGQQVTLRCSPISGHKSVSWYQQVLGQGPQFIFQYYEKEERGRGNFPDRFSARQFPNYSSELNVNALLLGDSALYLCASRVGRGMNTEAFFGQGTRLTVV.

The CDR3 DNA reads TGTGCCAGCAGCTTATCTCAGAGGGATGAGCAGTTCTTC. It specifies CASSLSQRDEQFF. This rearrangement joins TRBV11-2 to TRBJ2-1; weak D call: TRBD2 (5 bases). The germline V and J ends were trimmed by 2 bases and 8 bases, with 10 bases remaining between them. CDR1 is SGHAT and CDR2 is FQNNGV in the germline V gene. The CDR3 sequence is 13 residues long.

J is TRBJ2-7 and V is TRBV29-1, with 9 positions matching TRBD1. V shed 1 base and J 0 bases; nucleotides not matched to a gene: 4. From germline, CDR1 is SQVTM and CDR2 ANQGSEA. The CDR3 sequence is 15 residues long. The CDR3 protein is CSVEVRDRVSYEQYF. CDR3 DNA sequence: TGCAGCGTTGAAGTCCGGGACAGGGTCTCCTACGAGCAGTACTTC.

V usage is TRBV6-5 and J usage is TRBJ1-5, with TRBD1 as a possible D gene (6 bases). CDR3 length: 14 amino acids. V was clipped by 6 bases and J by 4 bases, with 13 bases between them. Germline V CDR1 and CDR2: MNHEY, SVGAGI. The CDR3 protein is CASRSTGRNQPQHF. Written as DNA, the CDR3 is TGTGCCAGCAGGTCTACAGGGAGGAATCAGCCCCAGCATTTT.

This chain connects TRBV5-1 to TRBJ2-7; TRBD2 matches 7 bases. This CDR3 contains 15 residues. Germline trimming cut 1 base from V and 0 bases from J; bases unmatched to any gene: 4. Per germline, CDR1 SGHRS and CDR2 YFSETQ. The CDR3 spells CASSLSGIDSYEQYF. CDR3 bases: TGCGCCAGCAGCTTGAGCGGGATTGACTCCTACGAGCAGTACTTC.

The chain employs TRBV7-9 and TRBJ2-7; 15 bases align to TRBD2. The CDR3 loop spans 18 amino acids. Germline V gene sequence: CDR1 SEHNR, CDR2 FQNEAQ (reference sequence). V lost 5 bases to trimming and J lost 2 bases; unmatched junction nucleotides: 10. The CDR3 sequence: CASSPRTSGRGGTYEQYF. The CDR3, as DNA: TGTGCCAGCAGCCCACGGACTAGCGGGAGGGGGGGGACCTACGAGCAGTACTTC.

The J gene is TRBJ1-1, the V gene TRBV2, with D hard to call. V lost 2 bases and J lost 6, with 10 bases in between. This CDR3 comprises 13 residues. Germline CDR1 SNHLY, CDR2 FYNNEI. The CDR3: CASSERESPEAFF. CDR3 DNA sequence: TGTGCCAGCAGTGAAAGGGAATCTCCTGAAGCTTTCTTT.

The CDR3 loop reads CASSQSVFEQFF. The CDR3 bases are TGTGCCAGCAGCCAAAGCGTGTTTGAGCAGTTCTTC. The V and J genes are TRBV11-1 and TRBJ2-1; D remains ambiguous. Germline V gene data show CDR1 as SGHAT and CDR2 as FQDESV (reference sequence). V was trimmed by 5 bases and J by 9 bases, leaving 11 bases between them. CDR3 length: 12 residues.

The V gene is TRBV7-8, the J gene TRBJ2-4; 10 bases map to TRBD2. From germline, CDR1 is SGHVS and CDR2 FQNEAQ. The trim removed 4 bases at V and 3 bases at J, leaving 9 bases unmatched. This CDR3 comprises 17 residues. DNA for the CDR3: TGTGCCAGCAGCTCGAACGTAGCGGGAGGTCGCAAAAACATTCAGTACTTC. Translation gives CASSSNVAGGRKNIQYF. Filled out from reference TRBV7-8 and TRBJ2-4, the complete variable domain reads GAGVSQSPRYKVAKRGQDVALRCDPISGHVSLFWYQQALGQGPEFLTYFQNEAQLDKSGLPSDRFFAERPEGSVSTLKIQRTQQEDSAVYLCASSSNVAGGRKNIQYFGAGTRLSVL.

V is TRBV7-2 and J is TRBJ1-1, with 7 bases that match TRBD1. V lost 5 bases, J lost 8 bases, and 8 bases stayed unmatched. The CDR3 has 13 residues. CDR1 is SGHTA and CDR2 is FQGNSA in the germline V gene. CDR3 protein: CASSTIRGKEAFF. The DNA for the CDR3 is TGTGCCAGCAGCACAATCAGGGGGAAGGAAGCTTTCTTT. The full variable domain, rest sourced from reference TRBV7-2 and TRBJ1-1, is GAGVSQSPSNKVTEKGKDVELRCDPISGHTALYWYRQSLGQGLEFLIYFQGNSAPDKSGLPSDRFSAERTGGSVSTLTIQRTQQEDSAVYLCASSTIRGKEAFFGQGTRLTVV.

This chain joins TRBV5-1 and TRBJ2-5, with D possibly matching TRBD1 (6 bases). CDR3 length: 16 residues. CDR1 and CDR2 from the germline V gene are SGHRS and YFSETQ. Trimming removed 4 bases from V and 3 bases from J, with 19 bases in between. CDR3 loop: CASSLEKAGTKETQYF. The CDR3 nucleotides read TGCGCCAGCAGCCTGGAAAAAGCCGGGACAAAAGAGACCCAGTACTTC.

This chain links TRBV7-8 with TRBJ2-7; TRBD2 agrees at 11 bases. The V gene's germline CDR1 is SGHVS and CDR2 FQNEAQ. With 1 base clipped from V and 4 bases from J, the junction kept 6 bases outside the gene matches. The CDR3 is 16 residues long. CDR3 in DNA: TGTGCCAGCAGCTTAGTTAGCGGGAGGGCCTCTTACGAGCAGTACTTC. Residues: CASSLVSGRASYEQYF.

CDR3 in amino acids: CSVRDRGLAGGGEQFF. CDR3 DNA sequence: TGCAGCGTCCGGGACAGGGGGCTAGCGGGAGGGGGTGAGCAGTTCTTC. The chain uses TRBV29-1 and TRBJ2-1, with D perhaps being TRBD1 or TRBD2 (12 bases each). The CDR3 spans 16 residues. The germline CDR1 and CDR2 sequences are SQVTM and ANQGSEA. V was trimmed by 6 bases and J by 9 bases, leaving 27 bases between them.

This rearrangement joins TRBV18 to TRBJ1-1; the match to TRBD1 covers 8 bases. The J segment lost 5 bases and the V segment lost 2 bases, leaving 10 bases of the junction unmatched. Germline V lookup: CDR1 KGHSH, CDR2 LQKENI. The CDR3 has 16 amino acids. The CDR3 DNA reads TGTGCCAGCTCACCATACTCCGGGACAGGCGGGACTGAAGCTTTCTTT. Protein product: CASSPYSGTGGTEAFF. The variable domain in full, with the rest retrieved from reference TRBV18 and TRBJ1-1, is NAGVMQNPRHLVRRRGQEARLRCSPMKGHSHVYWYRQLPEEGLKFMVYLQKENIIDESGMPKERFSAEFPKEGPSILRIQQVVRGDSAAYFCASSPYSGTGGTEAFFGQGTRLTVV.